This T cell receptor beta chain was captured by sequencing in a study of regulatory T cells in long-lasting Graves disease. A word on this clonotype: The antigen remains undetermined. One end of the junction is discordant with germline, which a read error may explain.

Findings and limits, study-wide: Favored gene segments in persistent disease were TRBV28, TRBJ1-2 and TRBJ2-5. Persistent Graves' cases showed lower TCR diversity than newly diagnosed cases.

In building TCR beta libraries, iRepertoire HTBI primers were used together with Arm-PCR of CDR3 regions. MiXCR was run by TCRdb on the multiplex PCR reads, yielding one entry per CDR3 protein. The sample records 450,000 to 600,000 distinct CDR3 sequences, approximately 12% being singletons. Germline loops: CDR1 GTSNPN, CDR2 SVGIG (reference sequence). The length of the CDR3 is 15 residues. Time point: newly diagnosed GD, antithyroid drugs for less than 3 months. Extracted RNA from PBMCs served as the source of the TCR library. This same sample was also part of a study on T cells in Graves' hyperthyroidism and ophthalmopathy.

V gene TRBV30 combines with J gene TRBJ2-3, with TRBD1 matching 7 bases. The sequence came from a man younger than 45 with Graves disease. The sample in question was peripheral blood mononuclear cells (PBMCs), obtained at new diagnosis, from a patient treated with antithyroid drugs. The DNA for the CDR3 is TGTGCCTGGATGCACAGGGGTAAAGTCACAGATTCGCAGTATTTT. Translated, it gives CAWMHRGKVTDSQYF.